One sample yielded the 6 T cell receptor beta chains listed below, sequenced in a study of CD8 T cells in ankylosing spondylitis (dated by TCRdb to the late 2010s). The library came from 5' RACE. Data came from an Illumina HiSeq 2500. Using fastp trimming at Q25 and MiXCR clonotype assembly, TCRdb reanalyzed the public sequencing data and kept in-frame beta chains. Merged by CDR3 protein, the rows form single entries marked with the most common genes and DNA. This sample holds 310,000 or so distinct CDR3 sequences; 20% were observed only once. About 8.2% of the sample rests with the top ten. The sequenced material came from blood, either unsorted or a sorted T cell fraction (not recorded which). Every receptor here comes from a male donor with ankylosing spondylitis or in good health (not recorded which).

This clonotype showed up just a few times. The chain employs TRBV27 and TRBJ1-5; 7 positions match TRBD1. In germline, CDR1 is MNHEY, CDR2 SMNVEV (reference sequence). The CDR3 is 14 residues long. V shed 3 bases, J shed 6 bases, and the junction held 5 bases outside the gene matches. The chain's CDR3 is CASSLTGLSQPQHF. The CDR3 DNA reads TGTGCCAGCAGTTTGACAGGGTTAAGTCAGCCCCAGCATTTT.

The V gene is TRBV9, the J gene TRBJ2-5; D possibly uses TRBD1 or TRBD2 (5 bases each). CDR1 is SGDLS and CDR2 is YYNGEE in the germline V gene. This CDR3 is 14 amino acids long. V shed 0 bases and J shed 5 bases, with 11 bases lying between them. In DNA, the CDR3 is TGTGCCAGCAGCGTAGGGGGGAATGAGGAGACCCAGTACTTC. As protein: CASSVGGNEETQYF.

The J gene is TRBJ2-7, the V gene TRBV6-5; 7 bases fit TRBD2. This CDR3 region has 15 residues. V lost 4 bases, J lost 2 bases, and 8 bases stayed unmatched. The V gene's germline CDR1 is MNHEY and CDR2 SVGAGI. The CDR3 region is CASSSTLAGAYEQYV. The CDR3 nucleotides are TGTGCCAGCAGTTCCACTTTGGCGGGGGCCTACGAGCAGTACGTC.

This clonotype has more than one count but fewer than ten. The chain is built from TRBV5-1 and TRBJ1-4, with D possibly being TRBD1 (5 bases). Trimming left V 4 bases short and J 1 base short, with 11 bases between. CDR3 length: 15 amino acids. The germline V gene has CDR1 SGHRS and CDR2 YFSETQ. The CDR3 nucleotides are TGCGCCAGCAGCGGGGGGTCGTTAACTAATGAAAAACTGTTTTTT. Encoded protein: CASSGGSLTNEKLFF.

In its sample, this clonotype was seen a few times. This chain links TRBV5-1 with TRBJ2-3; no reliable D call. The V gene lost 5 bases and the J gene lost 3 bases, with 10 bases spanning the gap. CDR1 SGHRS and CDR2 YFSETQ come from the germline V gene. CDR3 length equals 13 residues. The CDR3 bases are TGCGCCAGCAGAAAGGGCGAGACAGATACGCAGTATTTT. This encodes CASRKGETDTQYF.

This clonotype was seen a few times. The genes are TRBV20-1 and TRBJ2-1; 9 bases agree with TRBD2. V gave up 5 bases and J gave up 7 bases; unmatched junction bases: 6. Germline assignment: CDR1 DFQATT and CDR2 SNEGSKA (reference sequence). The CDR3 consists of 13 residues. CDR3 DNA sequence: TGCAGTGCTGCTAGCGGGACTTTGAATGAGCAGTTCTTC. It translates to CSAASGTLNEQFF.